This T cell receptor beta chain stems from a study of chemoradiotherapy in HPV16-positive cancers. Study-wide background: Two HPV16-positive patients' cells yielded candidate HPV-specific clones and common motifs.

Samples were taken several times over chemoradiotherapy. On this clone: The antigen remains unidentified.

Assay: immunoSEQ multiplex PCR; the TCRdb copy retains only in-frame clones and omits some. Among 20,000 to 25,000 clones listed, around nine tenths were seen once. The CDR3 length is 13 residues. Per the germline V gene, CDR1 is LNHDA and CDR2 is SQIVND (reference sequence). V lost 9 bases and J lost 7, with 18 bases in between. Study conclusions and caveats: HPV-responsive T-cell expansion during chemoradiotherapy was linked to improved recurrence-free survival in HPV16-positive patients. Candidate HPV-specific clones and E7-related TCR motifs grew in tumor during treatment.

This sequence joins TRBV19 and TRBJ1-1, with TRBD1 as a possible D gene (6 bases). The sequence derives from a human donor with HPV-associated anogenital cancer. The sample here was blood, taken from a patient who underwent chemoradiotherapy. The CDR3 sequence: CARDPGARIEAFF. In DNA form, the CDR3 reads TGTGCCAGGGACCCAGGGGCCCGAATTGAAGCTTTCTTT.